The 26 T cell receptor beta chains below all came from one sample that was sequenced in a study of blood T cells in healthy people across ages. Sample-barcoded 5' priming and a J-beta primer mix drove a second PCR of 7 to 11 cycles. TCRdb reprocessed the 5' RACE reads via MiXCR and lists one record per CDR3 protein. The sample gives about 1.1 million distinct CDR3 sequences, roughly two fifths of which show up once; less than 15% is in the top ten. The sample taken for sequencing was blood. These receptors were taken from a man between 18 and 35 years old in good health.

The V gene is TRBV20-1, the J gene TRBJ2-3; the match to TRBD1 covers 7 bases. The CDR3 runs to 14 residues. From germline, CDR1 is DFQATT and CDR2 SNEGSKA (reference sequence). Trimming took 5 bases from V and 1 from J; bases not matched to a gene: 6. CDR3 in DNA: TGCAGTGCTTCCCCGACAGGGCGCACAGATACGCAGTATTTT. Translated, it gives CSASPTGRTDTQYF.

The table lists this clonotype with a few counts. The chain has TRBV27 and TRBJ2-1, with 7 bases identical to TRBD1. V trimming: 3 bases; J trimming: 12 bases; junction bases outside the gene matches: 14. The CDR3 length is 15 residues. The V gene's germline CDR1 is MNHEY and CDR2 SMNVEV (reference sequence). The CDR3 region has the DNA TGTGCCAGCAGTTTTAAGCAGTCTAGGGGGCACTTGCAGTTCTTC. Protein sequence: CASSFKQSRGHLQFF.

This clonotype was seen a few times. V is TRBV20-1 and J is TRBJ1-5; D remains unclear. The CDR3 is made up of 14 amino acids. Germline values: CDR1 DFQATT, CDR2 SNEGSKA (reference sequence). Trimming left V 3 bases short and J 0 bases short, with 9 bases between. The CDR3 loop reads CSARRPDSNQPQHF. The CDR3 bases are TGCAGTGCTAGGAGGCCGGATAGCAATCAGCCCCAGCATTTT.

This chain connects TRBV6-2 or TRBV6-3 to TRBJ2-2, with D possibly TRBD1 on 6 matching bases. V lost 0 bases to trimming and J lost 0 bases, with 11 bases between them. The CDR3 is 17 amino acids. Germline-derived CDR1 and CDR2 are MNHEY and SVGEGT. The CDR3 bases are TGTGCCAGCAGTTACTCGTCGCGGACAGCGAACACCGGGGAGCTGTTTTTT. Its protein product is CASSYSSRTANTGELFF.

The rearrangement links TRBV5-1 to TRBJ2-3; TRBD1 aligns across 8 bases. The CDR3 consists of 16 residues. Germline lookup yields CDR1 SGHRS and CDR2 YFSETQ. Germline trimming cut 3 bases from V and 0 bases from J; bases unmatched to any gene: 6. The CDR3 DNA sequence: TGCGCCAGCAGCTCTAGGACAGGGTCTAGCACAGATACGCAGTATTTT. Translated: CASSSRTGSSTDTQYF.

This clonotype was observed a handful of times. The chain joins TRBV10-3 to TRBJ2-3, with 13 bases that match TRBD2. The CDR3 runs 16 residues. Trimming cost V 3 bases and J 5 bases; bases outside gene matches: 5. Germline values: CDR1 ENHRY, CDR2 SYGVKD. CDR3: CAISDPTSGGEDTQYF. The DNA for the CDR3 is TGTGCCATCAGTGATCCCACTAGCGGGGGGGAAGATACGCAGTATTTT.

V gene TRBV7-8 combines with J gene TRBJ1-2; D is unresolved. This CDR3 is 14 amino acids long. The germline V gene encodes CDR1 SGHVS and CDR2 FQNEAQ. Trimming removed 5 bases from V and 2 bases from J, with 12 bases in between. CDR3 residues: CASSPMPTNYGYTF. Written as DNA, the CDR3 is TGTGCCAGCAGCCCGATGCCGACAAACTATGGCTACACCTTC.

The chain links TRBV7-6 to TRBJ1-1; 7 bases fit TRBD1. The CDR3 runs 15 residues. Germline V CDR1 and CDR2: SGHVS, FNYEAQ. Unmatched junction bases numbered 10, after V lost 6 bases and J lost 3 bases. The CDR3 protein is CASSPRQGRDTEAFF. The CDR3 nucleotides are TGTGCCAGCAGTCCTCGACAGGGCAGGGACACTGAAGCTTTCTTT.

This clonotype was counted many times. This chain uses TRBV5-1 with TRBJ2-3, with no clear D. CDR1 is SGHRS and CDR2 is YFSETQ in the germline V gene. Trimming took 2 bases from V and 0 from J, leaving 10 bases between them. CDR3 length equals 15 residues. CDR3 sequence (DNA): TGCGCCAGCAGCTTTAAAGGATCTAGCACAGATACGCAGTATTTT. Encoded protein: CASSFKGSSTDTQYF.

The chain joins TRBV9 to TRBJ2-7; either TRBD1 or TRBD2 may supply D (6 bases each). The CDR3 runs 12 residues. Germline CDR1 SGDLS, CDR2 YYNGEE. Trimming cost V 4 bases and J 7 bases, with 12 bases left between them. The CDR3 DNA is TGTGCCAGCAGCCCCACAGGGAGGGAGCAGTACTTC. This gives the protein CASSPTGREQYF.

As DNA, the CDR3 is TGTGCCAGCAGCCAAGATGGCATACGGAGCAATCAGCCCCAGCATTTT. As protein: CASSQDGIRSNQPQHF. This sequence joins TRBV4-2 and TRBJ1-5; D is unresolved. The ends were cut back, 0 bases at V and 1 base at J, with 10 bases in the middle. CDR3 length: 16 residues. Germline V lookup: CDR1 LGHNA, CDR2 YNFKEQ.

This chain uses TRBV7-6 with TRBJ2-3; D is uncertain. V dropped 8 bases and J dropped 6 bases, with 21 bases sitting between them. The CDR3 runs 15 residues. Germline V CDR1 and CDR2: SGHVS, FNYEAQ. The CDR3 DNA sequence: TGTGCCAGCTCATCATTATCGCGAACTGTCGATACGCAGTATTTT. The encoded protein is CASSSLSRTVDTQYF.

Comments on this clonotype: Being one base from a much bigger clone, this may be a read error. Written as DNA, the CDR3 is TGTGCCAGCAGTTATGGGGACGGACAAGAGACCCAGTACTTC. This gives the protein CASSYGDGQETQYF. This chain joins TRBV12-3 or TRBV12-4 and TRBJ2-5; D may correspond to TRBD1 or TRBD2 (5 bases each). The CDR3 loop spans 14 amino acids. Deletions cut 4 bases from V and 2 bases from J, with 11 bases between.

The sample holds one count of this clonotype. J is TRBJ1-1 and V is TRBV19; no clear D. V lost 2 bases, J lost 0 bases, and 7 bases lay in between. The CDR3 extends over 14 amino acids. Germline CDR1 reads LNHDA; CDR2 reads SQIVND (reference sequence). The chain's CDR3 is CASSIMHLNTEAFF. CDR3 bases: TGTGCCAGTAGTATAATGCACCTGAACACTGAAGCTTTCTTT.

The chain uses TRBV6-6 and TRBJ1-4; TRBD1 is a possible D gene (6 bases). The CDR3 extends over 14 amino acids. The germline gives CDR1 MNHNY, CDR2 SVGAGI (reference sequence). V was cut by 5 bases and J by 6 bases, with 13 bases left in between. The CDR3 DNA reads as TGTGCCAGCAGTCGGTGGGAGGGGGATGAAAAACTGTTTTTT. It is translated as CASSRWEGDEKLFF.

The chain links TRBV20-1 to TRBJ1-2; D ambiguous. This CDR3 comprises 14 residues. From germline, CDR1 is DFQATT and CDR2 SNEGSKA (reference sequence). V was clipped by 0 bases and J by 4 bases, with 12 bases between them. The DNA for the CDR3 is TGCAGTGCTAGAGATCCTGGCCCTTTCTATGGCTACACCTTC. As protein: CSARDPGPFYGYTF.

The chain carries TRBV2 and TRBJ1-2; D is perhaps TRBD1 (6 bases). Germline V CDR1 and CDR2: SNHLY, FYNNEI. CDR3 size: 15 residues. With 6 bases removed from V and 0 bases from J, the gap between germline ends came to 14 bases. The CDR3 bases are TGTGCCAGCAGGGAACAGGGCAATTCTAACTATGGCTACACCTTC. Encoded protein: CASREQGNSNYGYTF.

This clonotype was seen repeatedly, ten times or more. The rearrangement joins TRBV20-1 to TRBJ2-3; 9 bases line up with TRBD2. After removal of 1 base from V and 2 bases from J, the junction contained 4 bases not matched to a gene. CDR1 is DFQATT and CDR2 is SNEGSKA in the germline V gene (reference sequence). The CDR3 totals 15 residues. CDR3 protein: CSARASGDDTDTQYF. The CDR3 DNA follows: TGCAGTGCTAGAGCTAGCGGGGACGACACAGATACGCAGTATTTT.

The chain uses TRBV4-2 and TRBJ2-7, with D hard to call. Germline V gives CDR1 LGHNA, CDR2 YNFKEQ. V lost 3 bases, J lost 7 bases, and 10 bases lay in between. This CDR3 spans 12 amino acids. The CDR3 coding sequence is TGTGCCAGCAGCCAGGACGAGAATGAGCAGTACTTC. It encodes CASSQDENEQYF.

With regard to this clonotype: One end of the junction does not line up with germline, which may come from a read error. V usage is TRBV20-1 and J usage is TRBJ2-5; D is possibly TRBD2 (5 bases). The germline CDR1 and CDR2 sequences are DFQATT and SNEGSKA (reference sequence). The CDR3 runs 13 residues. CDR3 sequence (DNA): TGCAGCGCTACGGAGGCCGGTAGAGAGACCCAGTACTTC. Its translation is CSATEAGRETQYF.

This clonotype was counted ten times or more. The genes are TRBV10-3 and TRBJ2-1, with D uncertain. The CDR3 loop spans 13 amino acids. Germline CDR1 and CDR2: ENHRY and SYGVKD. V lost 3 bases, J lost 8 bases, and 11 bases lay in between. The CDR3 DNA is TGTGCCATCAGTGAAGATCGTCCCTATGAGCAGTTCTTC. The encoded protein is CAISEDRPYEQFF.

The chain has TRBV12-3 or TRBV12-4 and TRBJ2-4; 8 bases agree with TRBD2. CDR3 length: 11 amino acids. V lost 10 bases, J lost 15 bases, and 11 bases stayed unmatched. The CDR3, as DNA: TGTGCCAACTCCCCGGGGGGGTACTTGTACTTC. Residues: CANSPGGYLYF.

This chain uses TRBV20-1 with TRBJ1-4, with 11 positions matching TRBD1. Germline V gives CDR1 DFQATT, CDR2 SNEGSKA (reference sequence). This CDR3 has 15 residues. V lost 6 bases and J lost 5; bases outside the gene matches: 8. The CDR3 DNA is TGCAGTGCCTCGGGACAGGGGGGCTCGAATGAAAAACTGTTTTTT. Translated, it gives CSASGQGGSNEKLFF.

In its sample, this clonotype was seen a few times. The V call is TRBV18, the J call TRBJ1-2; unclear D gene. Per the germline V gene, CDR1 is KGHSH and CDR2 is LQKENI. Trimming shortened V by 3 bases and J by 4 bases, and 12 bases separated the two germline ends. This CDR3 has 14 amino acids. CDR3 in DNA: TGTGCCAGCTCACCGGTTCAGGAGGGCTATGGCTACACCTTC. Translating it yields CASSPVQEGYGYTF.

The V and J genes are TRBV20-1 and TRBJ1-2; D is ambiguous. Trimming stripped 3 bases from V and 5 bases from J, with 16 bases between. The CDR3 is 14 residues long. CDR1 is DFQATT, CDR2 SNEGSKA, per germline (reference sequence). CDR3 sequence: CSASEGWPTYGYTF. The CDR3, as DNA: TGCAGTGCTAGTGAGGGATGGCCGACTTATGGCTACACCTTC.

V usage is TRBV12-3 or TRBV12-4 and J usage is TRBJ1-2; D not certain. The CDR3 is made up of 14 amino acids. V lost 4 bases to trimming and J lost 7 bases, with 16 bases between them. CDR3 nucleotide sequence: TGTGCCAGCAGTTCGATTGATTGGGGTGTTGGCTACACCTTC. Its translation is CASSSIDWGVGYTF.